This T cell receptor (beta chain) was captured in a study of blood T cell repertoires in COVID-19. Across the study: Both acute and convalescent COVID-19 samples were obtained from the United States, Italy and Spain. The cDNA or gDNA used as material had been derived from T cells, B-cell-depleted T cells, or PBMCs.

Original data processing: Researchers report that nucleated cell counts were estimated from reference gene primer amplification. Libraries were prepared by immunoSEQ multiplex PCR; TCRdb keeps only in-frame clonotypes and omits some of them. Clone size and V and J calls were adopted from that table, with D and trimming inferred from the DNA. The data contain roughly 200,000 clones, nearly 90% of them singletons. CDR1 and CDR2 (germline): ENHRY, SYGVKD. The CDR3 consists of 14 residues. Trimming pared 3 bases from V and 4 bases from J, leaving 13 bases between. Sequenced material: peripheral blood. The sequence came from a woman between 35 and 50 years old who had recovered from COVID-19. The gene calls are TRBV10-3 and TRBJ2-7; D perhaps matches TRBD2 (7 bases). This CDR3 is CAISESGGSYEQYF. CDR3 DNA: TGTGCCATCAGTGAATCGGGGGGCAGTTACGAGCAGTACTTC.